This T cell receptor (beta chain) was identified during a study of preoperative IRX-2 immunotherapy in early breast cancer. Treatment specified: preoperative locoregional IRX-2 cytokine immunotherapy. Patients received preoperative, locoregional IRX-2 cytokine immunotherapy in a phase Ib study. Assay used: immunoSEQ multiplex PCR; TCRdb lists only in-frame clones, some missing. The sample has approximately 5,500 clones, 55% to 70% seen once; the top ten hold roughly 11%. V gave up 6 bases and J gave up 15 bases; unmatched junction bases: 8. This CDR3 comprises 13 residues. Germline CDR1 is SGDLS and CDR2 is YYNGEE.

The source of this sequence is a human donor with breast cancer. The chain combines TRBV9 with TRBJ2-1, with 14 bases that match TRBD2. This specimen was tumor tissue, taken before IRX-2 immunotherapy. The CDR3: CASTQGLAGDVFF. The CDR3 DNA reads as TGTGCCAGCACCCAGGGACTAGCGGGAGACGTGTTCTTC.